This TCR beta chain comes out of a study of monozygotic twins with cystic fibrosis. Study as a whole: Library input was 2.5 to 3.5 micrograms of fragmented DNA, with approximately 15 PCR cycles. Study-wide results and limits: Clonality was generally low (median approximately 0.0088), higher in the most severe patients.

V trimming: 4 bases; J trimming: 12 bases; junction bases outside the gene matches: 7. The CDR3 sequence is 12 residues long. Germline CDR1 MNHEY, CDR2 SVGAGI. Notes on this clone: Its antigen is unidentified.

Some clones are missing from TCRdb's copy, which holds only in-frame ones; the method was immunoSEQ multiplex PCR. This table has about 20,000 clones, approximately 97% appearing once. The specimen was blood. The receptor comes from a woman under 40 with cystic fibrosis. This sequence joins TRBV6-5 and TRBJ2-3, with 7 bases lining up with TRBD1. CDR3 protein: CASSFTGEVQYF. CDR3 nucleotides: TGTGCCAGCAGTTTTACAGGGGAAGTACAGTATTTT.